The present T cell receptor (beta chain) was sequenced within a study of cytomegalovirus exposure and HLA in healthy donors. Study findings and constraints: Most TCR sequences were uncommon, yet certain public TCRs appeared in many donors.

The PCR employed 60 Vbeta primers together with 13 Jbeta primers. This table comes from immunoSEQ multiplex PCR, and its TCRdb copy is limited to in-frame clones, with some not included. In the table there are about 120,000 clones, about 72% of which are singletons. To note about this clone: Its antigen is not known.

The V gene end was trimmed by 3 bases and the J gene end by 2 bases; junction bases not matched to a gene: 5. The CDR3 has 16 amino acids. The V gene's germline CDR1 is SGHRS and CDR2 YFSETQ. This chain links TRBV5-1 with TRBJ2-3; 11 nucleotides line up with TRBD2. Material: PBMCs. This receptor was taken from a man aged 25-45 years in good health and CMV-seropositive. As DNA, the CDR3 is TGCGCCAGCAGCTCCGGACTAGCGGGCCCCACAGATACGCAGTATTTT. Translated: CASSSGLAGPTDTQYF.